This entry describes one T cell receptor (beta chain). MiXCR, run by TCRdb on the PCR reads, gives a single entry per CDR3 protein. The repertoire holds 490,000 or so distinct CDR3 sequences, with over 20% as singletons. These data come from a study of molecular identifiers for immune sequencing clone quantification. V dropped 0 bases and J dropped 0; count of bases not matched to a gene: 11. The CDR3 runs 21 residues. Germline CDR1 and CDR2: SGHVS and FNYEAQ. The genes are TRBV7-6 and TRBJ2-3, with 14 positions matching TRBD2. The sample consisted of naive CD8+ T cells from blood, with Jurkat cell RNA spiked in. Sample subset: FACS-sorted CD8+CD4-CCR7+CD45RA+ naive T cells. The TCR sequence derives from a human donor in good health. Some libraries in this study had Jurkat cell RNA spiked in. The CDR3 region has the DNA TGTGCCAGCAGCTTAGCGAGGACTAGCGGGGGGCAGCAAGCCAGCACAGATACGCAGTATTTT. Translation: CASSLARTSGGQQASTDTQYF.